What follows are 23 T cell receptor beta chains derived from one specimen sequenced in a study of shared clonotypes between healthy human individuals. TCRdb's table, derived via immunoSEQ multiplex PCR, lists solely in-frame clones and lacks some. The profile shows under 600,000 clones, about 96% of them singletons. The source material was naive CD4+ T cells sorted from blood. The sample's subset: CD45RA+ positively selected. The receptors shown here come from a woman under 40 in good health.

The rearrangement joins TRBV2 to TRBJ2-4; no firm D call. The CDR3 loop spans 15 amino acids. V lost 3 bases, J lost 0 bases, and 9 bases lay in between. Per the germline V gene, CDR1 is SNHLY and CDR2 is FYNNEI. The CDR3 protein is CASSDRTVAKNIQYF. The DNA for the CDR3 is TGTGCCAGCAGTGACCGGACCGTAGCCAAAAACATTCAGTACTTC.

The chain couples TRBV19 to TRBJ1-2; a weak D match, TRBD1 (5 bases). The CDR3 length is 15 residues. V was pared by 5 bases and J by 5 bases, with 18 bases between. Germline CDR1 reads LNHDA; CDR2 reads SQIVND (reference sequence). The CDR3: CASSSRRDGSYGYTF. CDR3 sequence (DNA): TGTGCCAGTAGTTCCCGCCGGGACGGAAGTTATGGCTACACCTTC.

This clone was detected only once. The chain combines TRBV4-1 with TRBJ2-7; 9 bases align to TRBD2. Losses at the gene ends were 6 bases for V and 4 bases for J; bases not matched to a gene: 10. The germline V gene has CDR1 MGHRA and CDR2 YSYEKL. This CDR3 region has 15 residues. This CDR3 reads CASRHMAGGEYEQYF. The CDR3 DNA is TGCGCCAGCAGACACATGGCGGGAGGGGAGTACGAGCAGTACTTC.

The chain combines TRBV20-1 with TRBJ2-4; no firm D call. This CDR3 is built from 11 residues. V lost 4 bases, J lost 11 bases, and 12 bases lay in between. The germline V gene encodes CDR1 DFQATT and CDR2 SNEGSKA (reference sequence). The CDR3 region has the DNA TGCAGTGCTATAAATTCGACCCTTCAGTACTTC. Amino acids: CSAINSTLQYF.

J is TRBJ2-1 and V is TRBV5-1; D possibly corresponds to TRBD1 (6 bases). Germline V gives CDR1 SGHRS, CDR2 YFSETQ. The CDR3 sequence is 15 residues long. Trimming took off 0 bases at V and 5 bases at J, with 12 bases between the two ends. CDR3 coding DNA: TGCGCCAGCAGCTTGGAGACAGGTTGGAACAATGAGCAGTTCTTC. It specifies CASSLETGWNNEQFF. Full variable domain (rest looked up from reference TRBV5-1 and TRBJ2-1): KAGVTQTPRYLIKTRGQQVTLSCSPISGHRSVSWYQQTPGQGLQFLFEYFSETQRNKGNFPGRFSGRQFSNSRSEMNVSTLELGDSALYLCASSLETGWNNEQFFGPGTRLTVL.

In its sample, this clone was seen a few times. This chain uses TRBV4-1 with TRBJ1-5; D perhaps matches TRBD1 (5 bases). The CDR3 sequence is 15 residues long. V was trimmed by 0 bases and J by 4 bases, leaving 10 bases between them. Per germline, CDR1 MGHRA and CDR2 YSYEKL. CDR3 loop: CASSQDRTWNQPQHF. The CDR3 bases are TGCGCCAGCAGCCAAGACAGGACATGGAATCAGCCCCAGCATTTT.

The chain is built from TRBV29-1 and TRBJ2-3; no clear D. Trimming stripped 3 bases from V and 0 bases from J, with 4 bases between. This CDR3 region has 12 residues. The V gene's germline CDR1 is SQVTM and CDR2 ANQGSEA. The CDR3 loop is CSVDPSTDTQYF. CDR3 DNA: TGCAGCGTTGACCCTAGCACAGATACGCAGTATTTT.

To note about this clone: The identical CDR3 is also encoded by other nucleotide sequences in the sample. V is TRBV18 and J is TRBJ2-2; D gene uncertain. CDR1 and CDR2 from the germline V gene are KGHSH and LQKENI. The CDR3 has 13 residues. Trimming cost V 2 bases and J 2 bases, with 3 bases left between them. The CDR3 protein is CASSPGNTGELFF. For the CDR3, the DNA is TGTGCCAGCTCACCAGGAAACACCGGGGAGCTGTTTTTT.

This clone was seen a few times. This sequence joins TRBV6-1 and TRBJ2-2; 7 bases fit TRBD2. The CDR3 has 16 amino acids. J lost 3 bases, V lost 3 bases, and 7 bases had no gene match. The V gene's germline CDR1 is MNHNS and CDR2 SASEGT. The CDR3 loop reads CASSEQLAFDTGELFF. The CDR3 DNA sequence: TGTGCCAGCAGTGAGCAACTAGCGTTTGACACCGGGGAGCTGTTTTTT.

This sequence joins TRBV28 and TRBJ1-2, with TRBD1 identical over 8 bases. The CDR3 length is 14 residues. Germline CDR1 is MDHEN and CDR2 is SYDVKM. The junction had 8 bases not matched to a gene; V was cut back by 4 bases and J by 7 bases. This CDR3 reads CASSWDRNGGGYTF. The CDR3 region has the DNA TGTGCCAGCAGTTGGGACAGGAACGGAGGTGGCTACACCTTC.

V and J are TRBV7-2 and TRBJ1-1, with D unclear. The CDR3 is 14 amino acids. The germline gives CDR1 SGHTA, CDR2 FQGNSA. Trimming took 1 base from V and 4 from J, leaving 10 bases between them. CDR3 coding DNA: TGTGCCAGCAGCTTAGTGAGGATGGCCACTGAAGCTTTCTTT. Translated: CASSLVRMATEAFF.

This clone has a single count. The chain carries TRBV10-3 and TRBJ1-2; no clear D gene. Germline values: CDR1 ENHRY, CDR2 SYGVKD. This CDR3 has 16 amino acids. V shed 4 bases and J shed 6 bases, with 21 bases lying between them. CDR3 sequence: CAISGGTGRGGDGYTF. In DNA, the CDR3 is TGTGCCATCAGTGGAGGTACCGGGCGGGGTGGTGATGGCTACACCTTC.

The gene calls are TRBV27 and TRBJ2-3; 7 bases are a match to TRBD2. The V segment lost 6 bases and the J segment 0 bases; nucleotides outside the gene matches: 15. Looked up from germline, CDR1 is MNHEY and CDR2 is SMNVEV (reference sequence). There are 18 residues in the CDR3. The CDR3, as DNA: TGTGCCAGCAGGAAGGGGAAATTTCTAGCGGCTAGCACAGATACGCAGTATTTT. Protein: CASRKGKFLAASTDTQYF.

This clone was recorded a few times. CDR3 region: CASSVGLRGDTIYF. CDR3 sequence (DNA): TGTGCCAGCAGTGTGGGACTCAGGGGGGACACCATATATTTT. The chain has TRBV2 and TRBJ1-3; the match to TRBD1 covers 7 bases. The CDR3 is made up of 14 amino acids. The J segment lost 8 bases and the V segment lost 4 bases, leaving 8 bases of the junction unmatched. Germline V gives CDR1 SNHLY, CDR2 FYNNEI. The full variable domain, in which reference TRBV2 and TRBJ1-3 provide the parts outside the CDR3, is EPEVTQTPSHQVTQMGQEVILRCVPISNHLYFYWYRQILGQKVEFLVSFYNNEISEKSEIFDDQFSVERPDGSNFTLKIRSTKLEDSAMYFCASSVGLRGDTIYFGEGSWLTVV.

The chain combines TRBV28 with TRBJ1-2; TRBD1 is a possible D gene (5 bases). The CDR3 extends over 12 amino acids. Per the germline V gene, CDR1 is MDHEN and CDR2 is SYDVKM. The V and J ends lost 5 bases and 2 bases respectively, with 6 bases between them. Here the CDR3 DNA reads TGTGCCAGCAGTAGACAGAACTATGGCTACACCTTC. This sequence encodes CASSRQNYGYTF.

V is TRBV28 and J is TRBJ1-1; D remains unclear. The germline V gene encodes CDR1 MDHEN and CDR2 SYDVKM. V dropped 3 bases and J dropped 1 base, with 12 bases sitting between them. The CDR3 sequence is 15 residues long. The chain's CDR3 is CASSFNPPENTEAFF. For the CDR3, the DNA is TGTGCCAGCAGTTTTAATCCCCCAGAGAACACTGAAGCTTTCTTT.

The chain combines TRBV14 with TRBJ2-3; TRBD1 matches 8 bases. CDR1 and CDR2 from the germline V gene are SGHDN and FVKESK. This CDR3 comprises 16 residues. V shed 2 bases, J shed 2 bases, and the junction held 6 bases outside the gene matches. CDR3 nucleotide sequence: TGTGCCAGCAGCCAACGCCGGGACAGGAACACAGATACGCAGTATTTT. Translation gives CASSQRRDRNTDTQYF.

This rearrangement joins TRBV28 to TRBJ2-3, with D perhaps TRBD2 (6 bases). There are 13 residues in the CDR3. The germline gives CDR1 MDHEN, CDR2 SYDVKM. The V end was cut by 7 bases, the J end by 6 bases, with 14 bases between. The CDR3: CASNTGVWDTQYF. The CDR3 DNA is TGTGCCAGCAATACGGGAGTGTGGGATACGCAGTATTTT.

V usage is TRBV28 and J usage is TRBJ1-1, with D perhaps TRBD1 (6 bases). V lost 6 bases and J lost 4, with 18 bases in between. CDR1 is MDHEN, CDR2 SYDVKM, per germline. There are 15 residues in the CDR3. The CDR3 sequence: CASSTGGGAVTEAFF. The CDR3 coding sequence is TGTGCCAGCAGCACAGGTGGGGGGGCGGTCACTGAAGCTTTCTTT.

This chain joins TRBV9 and TRBJ2-7; TRBD2 aligns across 10 bases. Germline V gene data show CDR1 as SGDLS and CDR2 as YYNGEE. V shed 0 bases and J 4 bases; nucleotides not matched to a gene: 10. The CDR3 runs to 17 residues. The CDR3, as DNA: TGTGCCAGCAGCGTAGATGGGTTGGCTAGCGGGAGATACGAGCAGTACTTC. This encodes CASSVDGLASGRYEQYF.

The V gene is TRBV6-6, the J gene TRBJ2-7; 8 bases fit TRBD2. The V and J ends lost 6 bases and 0 bases, in that order; junction bases with no gene match: 7. The CDR3 length is 15 residues. CDR1 is MNHNY and CDR2 is SVGAGI in the germline V gene (reference sequence). In DNA, the CDR3 is TGTGCCAGCAGCGGGGGGGGCAGGGCCTCCTACGAGCAGTACTTC. It specifies CASSGGGRASYEQYF.

The rearrangement links TRBV11-2 to TRBJ2-2, with unresolved D. V was clipped by 5 bases and J by 4 bases, with 14 bases between them. CDR3 length equals 15 residues. CDR1 and CDR2 from the germline V gene are SGHAT and FQNNGV. CDR3 amino acids: CASSVGSGFTGELFF. CDR3 in DNA: TGTGCCAGCAGCGTCGGATCCGGGTTCACCGGGGAGCTGTTTTTT. Complete variable domain (other parts from reference TRBV11-2 and TRBJ2-2): EAGVAQSPRYKIIEKRQSVAFWCNPISGHATLYWYQQILGQGPKLLIQFQNNGVVDDSQLPKDRFSAERLKGVDSTLKIQPAKLEDSAVYLCASSVGSGFTGELFFGEGSRLTVL.

The chain recombines TRBV11-2 with TRBJ1-1; possibly TRBD1 for D (5 bases). V was trimmed by 1 base and J by 0 bases, leaving 9 bases between them. Germline lookup yields CDR1 SGHAT and CDR2 FQNNGV. The CDR3 is made up of 15 amino acids. In DNA form, the CDR3 reads TGTGCCAGCAGCTTAGTCCAGGGTCTGAACACTGAAGCTTTCTTT. Residues: CASSLVQGLNTEAFF.